A single sample gave rise to the 9 T cell receptor beta chains below, sequenced in a study of blood T cell repertoires in COVID-19. Sequencing used immunoSEQ multiplex PCR; TCRdb keeps in-frame clones, though not all of them. This repertoire shows about 120,000 clones, approximately 86% found once; its top ten account for around 4.5%. Specimen: peripheral blood. The receptors originated from a middle-aged man with acute or convalescent COVID-19.

The V gene is TRBV6-5, the J gene TRBJ2-7, with 7 bases that match TRBD1. V shed 6 bases, J shed 0 bases, and the junction held 5 bases outside the gene matches. Looked up from germline, CDR1 is MNHEY and CDR2 is SVGAGI. The CDR3 extends over 14 amino acids. CDR3 region: CASSRDRVSYEQYF. For the CDR3, the DNA is TGTGCCAGCAGCCGGGACAGAGTCTCCTACGAGCAGTACTTC.

The chain combines TRBV5-1 with TRBJ1-4, with D hard to call. The germline gives CDR1 SGHRS, CDR2 YFSETQ. Between the trimmed V and J ends, which lost 0 bases and 4 bases, there was a span of 10 bases. The CDR3 consists of 15 residues. The chain's CDR3 is CASSLGGGRNEKLFF. The DNA of the CDR3 is TGCGCCAGCAGCTTGGGAGGCGGTCGTAATGAAAAACTGTTTTTT.

This clone was seen a few times. This chain links TRBV7-6 with TRBJ2-7; 7 bases are a match to TRBD2. With V trimmed by 2 bases and J by 2 bases, 6 bases remained unmatched. The CDR3 sequence is 15 residues long. Germline CDR1 is SGHVS and CDR2 is FNYEAQ. The CDR3 loop reads CASSLSGGSTYEQYF. In nucleotides, the CDR3 is TGTGCCAGCAGCTTATCTGGCGGGAGTACCTACGAGCAGTACTTC. Together with reference TRBV7-6 and TRBJ2-7, the CDR3 gives the full variable domain: GAGVSQSPRYKVTKRGQDVALRCDPISGHVSLYWYRQALGQGPEFLTYFNYEAQQDKSGLPNDRFSAERPEGSISTLTIQRTEQRDSAMYRCASSLSGGSTYEQYFGPGTRLTVT.

This chain uses TRBV11-3 with TRBJ2-3; TRBD1 matches at 9 bases. The CDR3 has 15 residues. V shed 5 bases, J shed 4 bases, and the junction held 7 bases outside the gene matches. The germline gives CDR1 SGHNT, CDR2 YENEEA. CDR3 sequence reads: CASSPTGGGSDTQYF. Here the CDR3 DNA reads TGTGCCAGCAGCCCGACAGGGGGAGGGTCAGATACGCAGTATTTT.

The count of this clone is one. The V call is TRBV9, the J call TRBJ2-7; possibly TRBD2 for D (5 bases). The CDR3 is made up of 15 amino acids. CDR1 and CDR2 from the germline V gene are SGDLS and YYNGEE. V dropped 0 bases and J dropped 1 base, with 11 bases sitting between them. CDR3 bases: TGTGCCAGCAGCGTAGGAGTGTCGGGGTCCTACGAGCAGTACTTC. It translates to CASSVGVSGSYEQYF.

The CDR3 nucleotides are TGCGCCAGCAGCCAAGATCTTTTCAGGGGTGGCTACACCTTC. Amino acid sequence: CASSQDLFRGGYTF. V and J are TRBV4-1 and TRBJ1-2; possibly TRBD1 for D (6 bases). The CDR3 runs 14 residues. V was clipped by 0 bases and J by 7 bases, with 12 bases between them. Germline V gene sequence: CDR1 MGHRA, CDR2 YSYEKL.

The chain has TRBV30 and TRBJ1-2, with D hard to call. The germline V gene encodes CDR1 GTSNPN and CDR2 SVGIG (reference sequence). The CDR3 is 13 residues long. Trimming shortened V by 0 bases and J by 1 base, and 6 bases separated the two germline ends. CDR3 nucleotides: TGTGCCTGGAGTGTACGGGATAACTATGGCTACACCTTC. This codes for CAWSVRDNYGYTF.

This sequence joins TRBV5-5 and TRBJ2-2; TRBD1 aligns across 8 bases. Losses at the gene ends were 4 bases for V and 6 bases for J; bases not matched to a gene: 5. The germline V gene has CDR1 SGHKS and CDR2 YYEKEE (reference sequence). This CDR3 spans 14 amino acids. CDR3 residues: CASSPADRAGELFF. The CDR3 DNA sequence: TGTGCCAGCAGCCCGGCGGACAGGGCCGGGGAGCTGTTTTTT.

The V and J genes are TRBV3-1 (or the pseudogene TRBV3-2) and TRBJ1-1; D is undetermined. The CDR3 consists of 16 residues. Germline V CDR1 and CDR2: LGHDT, YNNKEL (reference sequence). Trimming shortened V by 0 bases and J by 0 bases, and 11 bases separated the two germline ends. CDR3 DNA: TGTGCCAGCAGCCAAGAAGTCGAGGAGCTGAACACTGAAGCTTTCTTT. This sequence encodes CASSQEVEELNTEAFF.